This is a list of T cell receptor beta chains from one sample in a study of T cells after yellow fever vaccination. Using its own MiXCR run on the 5' RACE reads, TCRdb lists one record per CDR3 protein. The sample includes approximately 260,000 distinct CDR3 sequences, approximately 5.2% of them seen just once. Here the sequenced sample was CD4+ T cells sorted from PBMCs, taken on the day of the yellow fever booster vaccination. Every receptor here comes from a man younger than 35 who received the YFV17D yellow fever vaccine. The CDR3 runs from the conserved cysteine through the conserved F or W. Fields, in order: clone size, J gene, V gene, D gene, CDR3 protein, CDR3 DNA. D genes are given only for firm matches. Clone size is shown for a subset of rows, as once, few, many or a class of expanded clone.

few,TRBJ2-7,TRBV19,NA,CASSFNSEQYF,TGTGCCAGTAGTTTCAACAGCGAGCAGTACTTC
few,TRBJ2-2,TRBV2,TRBD1,CASKQGLGGELFF,TGTGCCAGCAAACAGGGGTTAGGCGGGGAGCTGTTTTTT
many,TRBJ1-5,TRBV20-1,NA,CSAGQPVGNQPQHF,TGCAGTGCTGGACAGCCCGTGGGCAATCAGCCCCAGCATTTT
many,TRBJ2-6,TRBV4-3,NA,CASSQKARTDHSGANVLTF,TGCGCCAGCAGCCAAAAGGCGCGGACAGATCACTCTGGGGCCAACGTCCTGACTTTC
few,TRBJ1-1,TRBV6-2/TRBV6-3,TRBD1,CASSLRGGEAFF,TGTGCCAGCAGTTTGAGAGGGGGCGAAGCTTTCTTT
few,TRBJ1-6,TRBV6-6,NA,CASSYSIPVNSPLHF,TGTGCCAGCAGTTACTCGATACCAGTAAATTCACCCCTCCACTTT
NA,TRBJ1-1,TRBV27,NA,CASSSRGATEAFF,TGTGCCAGCAGTTCCCGTGGGGCTACTGAAGCTTTCTTT
few,TRBJ2-3,TRBV6-5,TRBD2,CATGGDTQYF,TGTGCCACCGGGGGGGATACGCAGTATTTT
few,TRBJ2-5,TRBV5-1,TRBD2,CASSLLLADQETQYF,TGCGCCAGCAGCTTGCTACTAGCGGACCAAGAGACCCAGTACTTC
NA,TRBJ1-1,TRBV7-2,NA,CASSRGSINTEAFF,TGTGCCAGCAGCCGAGGGTCTATCAACACTGAAGCTTTCTTT
few,TRBJ2-5,TRBV5-1,TRBD2,CASSLQSSGGVTETQYF,TGCGCCAGCAGCTTGCAGTCTAGCGGGGGGGTAACAGAGACCCAGTACTTC
few,TRBJ2-2,TRBV6-6,TRBD1,CASRTGVPGELFF,TGTGCCAGCAGAACAGGGGTCCCCGGGGAGCTGTTTTTT
few,TRBJ2-3,TRBV29-1,NA,CSVEGASGGTDTQYF,TGCAGCGTTGAGGGCGCGAGTGGGGGCACAGATACGCAGTATTTT
few,TRBJ2-2,TRBV6-6,NA,CASSYSKANTGELFF,TGTGCCAGCAGTTACTCGAAAGCGAACACCGGGGAGCTGTTTTTT
few,TRBJ1-2,TRBV6-5,TRBD1,CASSYPGTGIVGYTF,TGTGCCAGCAGTTACCCCGGGACAGGGATAGTTGGCTACACCTTC
few,TRBJ1-1,TRBV12-3/TRBV12-4,NA,CASQHSLIGVTFF,TGTGCCAGCCAACACAGTTTGATAGGGGTAACTTTCTTT
NA,TRBJ1-1,TRBV6-1,NA,CASSAQSNTEAFF,TGTGCCAGCAGTGCTCAGAGCAACACTGAAGCTTTCTTT
few,TRBJ2-3,TRBV7-6,NA,CASSPLERTDTQYF,TGTGCCAGCAGCCCCTTGGAGCGGACAGATACGCAGTATTTT
many,TRBJ1-1,TRBV2,TRBD1,CASSGQGGTEAFF,TGTGCCAGCAGCGGACAGGGAGGCACTGAAGCTTTCTTT
few,TRBJ2-3,TRBV6-5,TRBD2,CASSPEAGGADTQYF,TGTGCCAGCAGTCCCGAGGCGGGGGGGGCAGATACGCAGTATTTT
few,TRBJ1-1,TRBV5-1,NA,CASGRGNTEAFF,TGCGCCAGCGGGCGGGGAAACACTGAAGCTTTCTTT
many,TRBJ2-3,TRBV7-8,NA,CASSPRAGRPTDTQYF,TGTGCCAGCAGCCCCAGGGCGGGCAGGCCCACAGATACGCAGTATTTT
NA,TRBJ2-2,TRBV11-2,TRBD2,CASTLGLAGNTGELFF,TGTGCCAGCACCCTGGGGCTAGCGGGGAACACCGGGGAGCTGTTTTTT
few,TRBJ2-5,TRBV9,NA,CASSVGRAWETQYF,TGTGCCAGCAGCGTAGGTAGGGCTTGGGAGACCCAGTACTTC
NA,TRBJ1-2,TRBV11-2,TRBD1,CASSSRDRVYGYTF,TGTGCCAGCAGCTCCCGGGACAGGGTCTATGGCTACACCTTC
NA,TRBJ2-7,TRBV19,NA,CASSIHVTPNYEQYF,TGTGCCAGTAGTATACACGTGACACCCAACTACGAGCAGTACTTC
NA,TRBJ2-1,TRBV10-3,NA,CAISESRVGQFF,TGTGCCATCAGTGAGTCTCGCGTTGGGCAGTTCTTC
NA,TRBJ1-1,TRBV11-2,NA,CASSLGGWGDLRLNTEAFF,TGTGCCAGCAGCTTAGGGGGTTGGGGGGACCTTAGACTCAACACTGAAGCTTTCTTT
NA,TRBJ2-2,TRBV27,TRBD2,CASSLERGWTGELFF,TGTGCCAGCAGTTTAGAGCGGGGTTGGACCGGGGAGCTGTTTTTT
NA,TRBJ1-2,TRBV7-2,NA,CASSRPGPTYGFTF,TGTGCCAGCAGTCGCCCGGGCCCTACCTATGGCTTCACCTTC
few,TRBJ2-3,TRBV11-1,NA,CASSLEAIRADTQYF,TGTGCCAGCAGCTTAGAGGCCATACGGGCAGATACGCAGTATTTT
many,TRBJ2-5,TRBV5-1,NA,CASSPGVVQETQYF,TGCGCCAGCAGCCCGGGGGTGGTTCAAGAGACCCAGTACTTC
few,TRBJ1-6,TRBV6-6,TRBD1,CASSSPGQGSNSPLHF,TGTGCCAGCAGTTCTCCGGGACAGGGATCTAATTCACCCCTCCACTTT
few,TRBJ2-5,TRBV6-6,TRBD1,CASRSDRVPQYF,TGTGCCAGCAGATCAGACAGGGTCCCCCAGTACTTC
few,TRBJ2-3,TRBV7-2,TRBD2,CASSPWVAGVRDTQYF,TGTGCCAGCAGCCCCTGGGTAGCGGGGGTACGAGATACGCAGTATTTT
many,TRBJ1-4,TRBV9,TRBD1,CASSSRTGLNEKLFF,TGTGCCAGCAGCTCGCGGACAGGCCTTAATGAAAAACTGTTTTTT
many,TRBJ1-1,TRBV4-2,NA,CASSQDVGRSAEAFF,TGTGCCAGCAGCCAAGATGTGGGGCGGAGCGCTGAAGCTTTCTTT
many,TRBJ2-2,TRBV15,NA,CATSRAYSNTGELFF,TGTGCCACCAGCAGAGCTTACTCGAACACCGGGGAGCTGTTTTTT
many,TRBJ2-5,TRBV5-1,NA,CASSRRYQETQYF,TGCGCCAGCAGCCGGAGGTACCAAGAGACCCAGTACTTC
few,TRBJ1-6,TRBV20-1,NA,CSATQGSYNSPLHF,TGCAGTGCTACCCAGGGGTCCTATAATTCACCCCTCCACTTT
many,TRBJ2-5,TRBV12-3/TRBV12-4,TRBD1,CASSGTARKTQYF,TGTGCCAGCAGTGGGACAGCACGGAAGACCCAGTACTTC
few,TRBJ1-1,TRBV1,NA,CTSSQDFPGGMNTEAFF,TGCACCAGCAGCCAAGATTTTCCAGGGGGTATGAACACTGAAGCTTTCTTT
few,TRBJ2-2,TRBV19,TRBD1,CASTTRTGNGELFF,TGTGCCAGTACCACGCGGACAGGGAACGGGGAGCTGTTTTTT
many,TRBJ2-2,TRBV6-2/TRBV6-3,NA,CASRRINTGELFF,TGTGCCAGCAGACGGATTAACACCGGGGAGCTGTTTTTT
few,TRBJ2-3,TRBV6-5,TRBD2,CASARGGTDTQYF,TGTGCCAGCGCGCGGGGGGGCACAGATACGCAGTATTTT
NA,TRBJ1-4,TRBV2,NA,CASRLRAKFF,TGTGCCAGCAGACTCCGGGCCAAGTTTTTT
few,TRBJ1-2,TRBV15,TRBD1,CATTPGQNYGYTF,TGTGCCACCACCCCGGGACAGAACTATGGCTACACCTTC
NA,TRBJ1-6,TRBV9,TRBD1,CASSVVGGMAPLHF,TGTGCCAGCAGCGTAGTAGGGGGCATGGCACCCCTCCACTTT
NA,TRBJ1-3,TRBV25-1,TRBD1,CASSDPWTGGNTIYF,TGTGCCAGCAGTGACCCTTGGACAGGGGGAAACACCATATATTTT
few,TRBJ1-2,TRBV12-3/TRBV12-4,NA,CASSFNGDGYYGYTF,TGTGCCAGCAGTTTTAACGGGGACGGCTACTATGGCTACACCTTC
few,TRBJ2-1,TRBV7-2,NA,CASSSLGSYNEQFF,TGTGCCAGCAGCTCTTTAGGTTCGTACAATGAGCAGTTCTTC
few,TRBJ1-1,TRBV19,TRBD1,CASSLLMGQGAFEAFF,TGTGCCAGTAGTCTGCTTATGGGACAGGGGGCTTTTGAAGCTTTCTTT
NA,TRBJ1-3,TRBV7-9,NA,CASSIRPPSSGNTIYF,TGTGCCAGCAGCATCCGACCGCCTAGCTCTGGAAACACCATATATTTT
few,TRBJ2-3,TRBV5-8,TRBD2,CASSTGTSADTQYF,TGTGCCAGCAGTACCGGGACTAGCGCAGATACGCAGTATTTT